This record covers a single T cell receptor beta chain. The antigen remains unidentified. This sample is part of a study of blood T cells in healthy people across ages. Findings and limits, study-wide: A strong correlation between TCR beta diversity and naive T cell percentage was seen. Unknown CMV status may confound age-related changes in expanded clones.

Drawing of peripheral blood yielded about 9.8 milliliters from each donor. V lost 4 bases to trimming and J lost 1 base, with 15 bases between them. Germline V gene lookup returns CDR1 SGHAT and CDR2 FQNNGV. CDR3 length equals 16 residues. It was with a sample-barcoded 5' primer and a J-beta primer mix that a second PCR of roughly 7 to 11 cycles was run. TCRdb reprocessed the 5' RACE reads with MiXCR, giving one entry per CDR3 protein. The sample yields approximately 1.5 million distinct CDR3 sequences, around 35% seen once. The J gene is TRBJ2-3, the V gene TRBV11-2; D may be TRBD2 (6 bases). The sequence derives from a woman aged 25 to 39 in good health. The sample consisted of blood. CDR3 amino acids: CASSSLGGLRTDTQYF. As DNA, the CDR3 is TGTGCCAGCAGCTCTCTGGGGGGTCTCCGCACAGATACGCAGTATTTT. Full variable domain (rest looked up from reference TRBV11-2 and TRBJ2-3): EAGVAQSPRYKIIEKRQSVAFWCNPISGHATLYWYQQILGQGPKLLIQFQNNGVVDDSQLPKDRFSAERLKGVDSTLKIQPAKLEDSAVYLCASSSLGGLRTDTQYFGPGTRLTVL.